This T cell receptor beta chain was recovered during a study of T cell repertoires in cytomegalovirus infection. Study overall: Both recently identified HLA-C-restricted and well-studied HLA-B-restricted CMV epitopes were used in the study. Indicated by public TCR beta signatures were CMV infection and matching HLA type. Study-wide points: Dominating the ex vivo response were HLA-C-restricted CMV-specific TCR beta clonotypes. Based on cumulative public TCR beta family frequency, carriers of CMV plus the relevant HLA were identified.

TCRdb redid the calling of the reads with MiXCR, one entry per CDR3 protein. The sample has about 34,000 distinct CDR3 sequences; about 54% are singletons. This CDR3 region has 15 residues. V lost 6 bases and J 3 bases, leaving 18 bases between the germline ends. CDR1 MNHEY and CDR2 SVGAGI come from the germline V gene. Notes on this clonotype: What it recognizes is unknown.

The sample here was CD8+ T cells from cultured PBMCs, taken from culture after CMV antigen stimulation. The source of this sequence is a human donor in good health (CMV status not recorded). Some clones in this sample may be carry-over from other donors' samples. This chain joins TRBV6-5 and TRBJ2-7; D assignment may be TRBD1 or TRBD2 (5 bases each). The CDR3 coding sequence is TGTGCCAGCAGCCTTTCAGGGACCGTTCTCTACGAGCAGTACTTC. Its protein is CASSLSGTVLYEQYF.